A single sample is the source of the 11 T cell receptor beta chains below, sequenced in a study of cytomegalovirus exposure and HLA in healthy donors. Amplification used 60 Vbeta primers and 13 Jbeta primers. The method was immunoSEQ multiplex PCR; TCRdb's version includes in-frame clones alone and lacks a portion of them. The repertoire includes 150,000 to 190,000 clones, approximately 81% of them detected once, and more than 1.2% sits in the top ten. The sequencing input was PBMCs. Every receptor here comes from a man younger than 35 in good health and CMV-seronegative.

The V call is TRBV2, the J call TRBJ2-3, with 8 bases lining up with TRBD1. Germline V gives CDR1 SNHLY, CDR2 FYNNEI. This CDR3 spans 14 amino acids. The V and J ends lost 6 bases and 6 bases, in that order; junction bases with no gene match: 8. Here the CDR3 reads CASSRQGPGDTQYF. The CDR3 region has the DNA TGTGCCAGCAGCCGACAGGGGCCGGGGGATACGCAGTATTTT. Full variable domain (remainder filled in from reference TRBV2 and TRBJ2-3): EPEVTQTPSHQVTQMGQEVILRCVPISNHLYFYWYRQILGQKVEFLVSFYNNEISEKSEIFDDQFSVERPDGSNFTLKIRSTKLEDSAMYFCASSRQGPGDTQYFGPGTRLTVL.

The chain has TRBV7-2 and TRBJ2-5, with 7 bases aligning to TRBD2. Trimming cost V 5 bases and J 2 bases; bases outside gene matches: 5. CDR1 is SGHTA, CDR2 FQGNSA, per germline. The CDR3 has 14 residues. The CDR3 protein is CASSPPGGQETQYF. The CDR3 region has the DNA TGTGCCAGCAGCCCCCCCGGGGGGCAAGAGACCCAGTACTTC.

As to this clone: At one of its ends the junction is not consistent with the germline gene, which may arise from a read error. Written as DNA, the CDR3 is TGTGCCAGCAGCTTAACCACAGGGGGGAACATTGAAGCTTTCTTT. Translating gives CASSLTTGGNIEAFF. V gene TRBV7-9 combines with J gene TRBJ1-1, with 8 bases aligning to TRBD1. Germline V lookup: CDR1 SEHNR, CDR2 FQNEAQ (reference sequence). CDR3 length: 15 residues.

The chain has TRBV30 and TRBJ1-1, with D perhaps TRBD1 (5 bases). The V gene lost 4 bases and the J gene lost 4 bases, with 13 bases spanning the gap. Germline CDR1 and CDR2: GTSNPN and SVGIG (reference sequence). The CDR3 extends over 13 amino acids. Here the CDR3 reads CAWTRWGGTEAFF. In DNA form, the CDR3 reads TGTGCCTGGACCCGATGGGGGGGCACTGAAGCTTTCTTT.

This clone was seen more than once but under ten times. The chain carries TRBV19 and TRBJ1-1; tentative D call: TRBD1 (6 bases). Germline values: CDR1 LNHDA, CDR2 SQIVND (reference sequence). V dropped 6 bases and J dropped 6 bases, with 17 bases sitting between them. The CDR3 length is 14 residues. The CDR3 nucleotides are TGTGCCAGTAGGCCTTTTTACAGGGACGCTGAAGCTTTCTTT. The encoded protein is CASRPFYRDAEAFF.

The rearrangement uses TRBV14 and TRBJ1-4; TRBD1 agrees at 8 bases. This CDR3 region has 15 residues. V dropped 4 bases and J dropped 5; count of bases not matched to a gene: 6. The germline gives CDR1 SGHDN, CDR2 FVKESK. The CDR3 nucleotides are TGTGCCAGCAGCCGAAACAGGGGGGGGAATGAAAAACTGTTTTTT. It specifies CASSRNRGGNEKLFF.

This chain connects TRBV28 to TRBJ2-5, with TRBD2 identical over 11 bases. The DNA end favors TRBJ2-7, so the J call may be wrong. This CDR3 comprises 14 residues. CDR1 MDHEN and CDR2 SYDVKM come from the germline V gene. The CDR3 here is CASAWGLAEYEQYF. CDR3 sequence (DNA): TGTGCCAGCGCGTGGGGACTAGCGGAATACGAGCAGTACTTC.

The rearrangement uses TRBV5-8 and TRBJ1-1, with a weak D call TRBD1 (5 bases). The CDR3 loop spans 16 amino acids. V was shortened by 0 bases and J by 0 bases, with 12 bases between the two germline ends. Germline CDR1 reads SGHTS; CDR2 reads YDEGEE. The CDR3 region has the DNA TGTGCCAGCAGCTTGGAGTTTTGGACAATGAACACTGAAGCTTTCTTT. Translation: CASSLEFWTMNTEAFF.

The chain uses TRBV5-5 and TRBJ2-7, with 10 bases identical to TRBD2. The CDR3 spans 15 residues. Germline V CDR1 and CDR2: SGHKS, YYEKEE (reference sequence). The V segment lost 3 bases and the J segment 6 bases; nucleotides outside the gene matches: 9. The CDR3 nucleotides read TGTGCCAGCAGCTGGGGAGCGGGAGGGCCGAGCGAGCAGTACTTC. This sequence encodes CASSWGAGGPSEQYF.

This rearrangement joins TRBV27 to TRBJ2-5; TRBD2 agrees at 10 bases. The end of the DNA aligns better with TRBJ2-7, so the J call may be wrong. CDR3 size: 14 residues. Germline CDR1 MNHEY, CDR2 SMNVEV (reference sequence). This CDR3 reads CASSLVAGGYEQYF. CDR3 in DNA: TGTGCCAGCAGTTTAGTAGCGGGAGGCTACGAGCAGTACTTC.

This chain connects TRBV18 to TRBJ2-3; TRBD1 might be the D (5 bases). Germline values: CDR1 KGHSH, CDR2 LQKENI. There are 16 residues in the CDR3. The germline V and J ends were trimmed by 6 bases and 3 bases, with 19 bases remaining between them. The CDR3 nucleotides read TGTGCCAGCTCTCAGGTTGGGGCCCCTCGGACAGATACGCAGTATTTT. Its translation is CASSQVGAPRTDTQYF.